The 27 T cell receptor beta chains given below trace back to one sample, sequenced in a study of blood T cell repertoires in COVID-19. Libraries were prepared by immunoSEQ multiplex PCR; TCRdb keeps only in-frame clonotypes and omits some of them. The sample consists of about 14,000 clones, roughly four fifths of them appearing once. The material sequenced was peripheral blood. Source of these receptors: a boy under 10 years old with active or convalescent COVID-19.

The chain links TRBV18 to TRBJ2-1; TRBD2 matches at 8 bases. Germline assignment: CDR1 KGHSH and CDR2 LQKENI. There are 16 residues in the CDR3. After removal of 3 bases from V and 0 bases from J, the junction contained 4 bases not matched to a gene. CDR3 sequence: CASSPSTSGSYNEQFF. CDR3 coding DNA: TGTGCCAGCTCACCCTCAACTAGCGGCTCCTACAATGAGCAGTTCTTC.

This chain connects TRBV4-1 to TRBJ1-1; 7 bases map to TRBD1. Germline V gene sequence: CDR1 MGHRA, CDR2 YSYEKL. The CDR3 extends over 13 amino acids. Losses at the gene ends were 6 bases for V and 3 bases for J; bases not matched to a gene: 4. The CDR3 coding sequence is TGCGCCAGCAGTAGAGGGACAGACACTGAAGCTTTCTTT. Translation: CASSRGTDTEAFF.

This clone was detected a few times. The rearrangement uses TRBV6-5 and TRBJ2-3; 9 bases line up with TRBD2. Germline V lookup: CDR1 MNHEY, CDR2 SVGAGI. J gave up 7 bases and V 0 bases, and 5 bases lay outside the gene matches. CDR3 length: 15 residues. CDR3 bases: TGTGCCAGCAGTTACTCTCTAGCGGGACAATATACGCAGTATTTT. Its translation: CASSYSLAGQYTQYF.

The chain joins TRBV6-1 to TRBJ2-4; the D is unclear. The germline V gene has CDR1 MNHNS and CDR2 SASEGT. CDR3 length: 16 residues. V was clipped by 4 bases and J by 0 bases, with 13 bases between them. The CDR3 region is CASSADFWSAKNIQYF. The CDR3 coding sequence is TGTGCCAGCAGTGCTGACTTTTGGTCAGCCAAAAACATTCAGTACTTC.

This chain joins TRBV10-2 and TRBJ1-5; no clear D gene. Germline V lookup: CDR1 WSHSY, CDR2 SAAADI. V was trimmed by 0 bases and J by 3 bases, leaving 9 bases between them. The CDR3 consists of 15 residues. The CDR3 sequence: CASSESGGPNQPQHF. The CDR3 DNA sequence: TGCGCCAGCAGTGAGTCGGGAGGCCCCAATCAGCCCCAGCATTTT.

This clone showed up just once. The V gene is TRBV6-6, the J gene TRBJ2-7; TRBD2 matches 9 bases. CDR1 MNHNY and CDR2 SVGAGI come from the germline V gene (reference sequence). This CDR3 is 14 amino acids long. The V gene end was trimmed by 6 bases and the J gene end by 7 bases; junction bases not matched to a gene: 10. CDR3 region: CASRSQLAGMEQYF. As DNA, the CDR3 is TGTGCCAGCAGGTCCCAGCTAGCGGGAATGGAGCAGTACTTC.

The chain combines TRBV11-2 with TRBJ1-3; tentative D call: TRBD1 (5 bases). The CDR3 loop spans 15 amino acids. CDR1 and CDR2 from the germline V gene are SGHAT and FQNNGV. V was clipped by 6 bases and J by 1 base, with 13 bases between them. The CDR3 region is CASSSKGISGNTIYF. CDR3 sequence (DNA): TGTGCCAGCAGTTCCAAGGGGATTTCTGGAAACACCATATATTTT.

The J gene is TRBJ1-1, the V gene TRBV21-1. TRBV21-1 constitutes a pseudogene. The length of the CDR3 is 17 residues. Here the CDR3 DNA reads TGTGCCAGCAGCAAAGCACCGGCGGGAGGACTAAACACTGAAGCTTTCTTT. Protein sequence: CASSKAPAGGLNTEAFF.

This clone was seen only once. The genes are TRBV28 and TRBJ1-2, with D tentatively TRBD1 (5 bases). The CDR3 covers 13 residues. Trimming shortened V by 3 bases and J by 7 bases, and 12 bases separated the two germline ends. Germline assignment: CDR1 MDHEN and CDR2 SYDVKM. This CDR3 is CASSLGGTGGYTF. The CDR3 DNA is TGTGCCAGCAGTTTGGGGGGGACGGGTGGCTACACCTTC.

The chain couples TRBV28 to TRBJ1-2; tentatively, D is TRBD1 (6 bases). The CDR3 is 15 amino acids. Trimming took off 6 bases at V and 3 bases at J, with 17 bases between the two ends. The V gene's germline CDR1 is MDHEN and CDR2 SYDVKM. CDR3 in DNA: TGTGCCAGCAGCCCCGGACAGTCCTTTTACTATGGCTACACCTTC. Its protein is CASSPGQSFYYGYTF.

This clone was found a few times. This chain uses TRBV6-2 or TRBV6-3 with TRBJ1-5; possible D gene TRBD1, 6 bases. The CDR3 is 15 amino acids. Trimming removed 5 bases from V and 5 bases from J, with 16 bases in between. Germline V gives CDR1 MNHEY, CDR2 SVGEGT. The CDR3 coding sequence is TGTGCCAGCAGTGAGGGGGGGACATTCTATCAGCCCCAGCATTTT. It is translated as CASSEGGTFYQPQHF.

The chain joins TRBV25-1 to TRBJ1-2; TRBD1 matches at 7 bases. Germline-derived CDR1 and CDR2 are MGHDK and SYGVNS. Trimming cost V 3 bases and J 8 bases; bases outside gene matches: 6. The CDR3 is 13 amino acids. CDR3 protein: CASSDRRGNGYTF. The CDR3 bases are TGTGCCAGCAGTGATCGCAGGGGGAACGGCTACACCTTC.

Only a few counts were recorded for this clone. The V and J genes are TRBV14 and TRBJ1-1; D not certain. Germline V gene data show CDR1 as SGHDN and CDR2 as FVKESK. The V end was cut by 5 bases, the J end by 7 bases, with 14 bases between. There are 13 residues in the CDR3. The CDR3 DNA follows: TGTGCCAGCAGCTCATTAGGAGGTTTTGAAGCTTTCTTT. Protein sequence: CASSSLGGFEAFF.

V is TRBV27 and J is TRBJ2-2; 9 nucleotides agree with TRBD2. The CDR3 consists of 15 residues. V trimming: 2 bases; J trimming: 5 bases; junction bases outside the gene matches: 3. The V gene's germline CDR1 is MNHEY and CDR2 SMNVEV (reference sequence). The CDR3 sequence: CASSLGLAGTGELFF. For the CDR3, the DNA is TGTGCCAGCAGTTTAGGGCTAGCGGGAACCGGGGAGCTGTTTTTT.

The chain recombines TRBV25-1 with TRBJ1-6; D is undetermined. The CDR3 is 14 amino acids. V lost 3 bases and J 0 bases, leaving 3 bases between the germline ends. Germline-derived CDR1 and CDR2 are MGHDK and SYGVNS. In nucleotides, the CDR3 is TGTGCCAGCAGTGAGAGCTCCTATAATTCACCCCTCCACTTT. The encoded protein is CASSESSYNSPLHF.

V and J are TRBV28 and TRBJ1-2; D is unclear. Between the trimmed V and J ends, which lost 5 bases and 8 bases, there was a span of 9 bases. The germline V gene encodes CDR1 MDHEN and CDR2 SYDVKM. This CDR3 comprises 11 residues. The CDR3 is CASSPGVGYTF. As DNA, the CDR3 is TGTGCCAGCAGTCCCGGGGTGGGCTACACCTTC.

The sample holds one count of this clone. J is TRBJ2-1 and V is TRBV5-6, with a weak D call TRBD2 (6 bases). The CDR3 sequence is 15 residues long. Per germline, CDR1 SGHDT and CDR2 YYEEEE. V lost 1 base and J 9 bases, leaving 17 bases between the germline ends. The CDR3 spells CASSLTRGTFPEQFF. The CDR3 nucleotides read TGTGCCAGCAGCTTGACGCGAGGGACTTTTCCTGAGCAGTTCTTC.

J is TRBJ1-1 and V is TRBV7-8, with no clear D. Germline V gene sequence: CDR1 SGHVS, CDR2 FQNEAQ. V gave up 2 bases and J gave up 2 bases, with 15 bases separating them. The CDR3 spans 16 residues. The CDR3 DNA reads TGTGCCAGCAGCTTAATCGGCGGACTCAACAACACTGAAGCTTTCTTT. Translating it yields CASSLIGGLNNTEAFF.

This clone is a singleton in its sample. The chain couples TRBV21-1 to TRBJ2-4; TRBD1, as called in the table, went unchecked against the DNA. TRBV21-1 is a listed pseudogene. CDR3 length: 17 residues. The CDR3 sequence: CASSRTGILPAKNIQYF. The CDR3 DNA sequence: TGTGCCAGCAGCAGGACAGGGATCCTCCCAGCCAAAAACATTCAGTACTTC.

The chain recombines TRBV5-6 with TRBJ1-2; 8 nucleotides line up with TRBD1. The CDR3 extends over 17 amino acids. Germline-derived CDR1 and CDR2 are SGHDT and YYEEEE. Germline trimming cut 6 bases from V and 4 bases from J; bases unmatched to any gene: 17. The CDR3 DNA reads as TGTGCCAGCACCCAAGGGCTTACAGGGGGACGGGTCTATGGCTACACCTTC. Translating gives CASTQGLTGGRVYGYTF.

This CDR3 is CASSPTSGSGYEQFF. The CDR3 DNA is TGTGCCAGCAGCCCTACTAGCGGGAGTGGATATGAGCAGTTCTTC. The chain links TRBV9 to TRBJ2-1, with TRBD2 identical over 11 bases. The trim removed 4 bases at V and 8 bases at J, leaving 8 bases unmatched. The length of the CDR3 is 15 residues. Germline V gene lookup returns CDR1 SGDLS and CDR2 YYNGEE.

This chain uses TRBV4-1 with TRBJ1-5, with TRBD1 matching 9 bases. V shed 4 bases, J shed 6 bases, and the junction held 4 bases outside the gene matches. This CDR3 spans 14 amino acids. In germline, CDR1 is MGHRA, CDR2 YSYEKL. The CDR3 protein is CASSLQQGAQPQHF. For the CDR3, the DNA is TGCGCCAGCAGCCTACAACAGGGGGCTCAGCCCCAGCATTTT.

This clone was detected only a few times. The chain links TRBV30 to TRBJ1-1, with TRBD1 matching 8 bases. CDR1 and CDR2 (germline): GTSNPN, SVGIG (reference sequence). Losses at the gene ends were 5 bases for V and 0 bases for J; bases not matched to a gene: 2. The CDR3 is 13 residues long. CDR3 nucleotides: TGTGCCTGGGACAGGGGCATGAACACTGAAGCTTTCTTT. This sequence encodes CAWDRGMNTEAFF. Full variable domain (outside the CDR3, taken from reference TRBV30 and TRBJ1-1): SQTIHQWPATLVQPVGSPLSLECTVEGTSNPNLYWYRQAAGRGLQLLFYSVGIGQISSEVPQNLSASRPQDRQFILSSKKLLLSDSGFYLCAWDRGMNTEAFFGQGTRLTVV.

This clone was detected only a few times. V and J are TRBV30 and TRBJ1-1; D gene unclear. Deletions cut 0 bases from V and 0 bases from J, with 8 bases between. The CDR3 length is 14 residues. Germline V CDR1 and CDR2: GTSNPN, SVGIG (reference sequence). This chain's CDR3 is CAWSVIALNTEAFF. In DNA, the CDR3 is TGTGCCTGGAGTGTAATAGCTTTGAACACTGAAGCTTTCTTT.

The chain joins TRBV6-5 to TRBJ2-7; 9 nucleotides line up with TRBD1. Germline CDR1 reads MNHEY; CDR2 reads SVGAGI. The V gene end was trimmed by 5 bases and the J gene end by 3 bases; junction bases not matched to a gene: 5. The CDR3 consists of 14 residues. The CDR3 nucleotides are TGTGCCAGCAGTAGGACAGGGGCGGGCTACGAGCAGTACGTC. It translates to CASSRTGAGYEQYV.

This clone occurred a few times. The chain carries TRBV6-2 or TRBV6-3 and TRBJ1-1, with D uncertain. V was pared by 5 bases and J by 10 bases, with 11 bases between. CDR1 MNHEY and CDR2 SVGEGT come from the germline V gene. The CDR3 totals 11 residues. The DNA of the CDR3 is TGTGCCAGCAGTAACTATGAGGCAGCTTTCTTT. Protein: CASSNYEAAFF.

The chain has TRBV18 and TRBJ1-5, with a possible D match to TRBD1 (5 bases). The V gene's germline CDR1 is KGHSH and CDR2 LQKENI. V lost 1 base to trimming and J lost 2 bases, with 18 bases between them. The CDR3 has 18 residues. In DNA, the CDR3 is TGTGCCAGCTCACCACTTCGTGTAGGGGAGGGACGCAATCAGCCCCAGCATTTT. This gives the protein CASSPLRVGEGRNQPQHF.